A selection of T cell receptor beta chains follows, all from one sample in a study of blood T cell repertoires in COVID-19. The repertoire was sequenced with immunoSEQ multiplex PCR; TCRdb's copy has only in-frame clones and lacks some. The repertoire holds 200,000 to 250,000 clones, with 82% as singletons. Sequenced material: peripheral blood. These receptors were collected from a woman older than 75 with active or convalescent COVID-19. Both conserved end residues are trimmed from each CDR3. Each record gives: V gene, J gene, clone size, CDR3 protein. For some rows the clone size is stated as once, few or many, or as a class when expanded; others skip it.

TRBV27,TRBJ2-7,.,ASRVAGKGLREQY
TRBV18,TRBJ2-1,.,ASSPRSLYNEQF
TRBV4-1,TRBJ1-5,.,ASSQDGEGSQPQH
TRBV19,TRBJ1-1,few,ASSSIADTEAF
TRBV28,TRBJ1-3,.,ASSLQFSGNTIY
TRBV2,TRBJ2-5,.,ARVGLAGSGETQY
TRBV27,TRBJ2-3,.,ASNPVAQGADTQY
TRBV24-1,TRBJ2-2,.,ATSALGGQGASGELF
TRBV6-2/TRBV6-3,TRBJ2-7,.,ASSPQGIVPYEQY
TRBV5-8,TRBJ2-2,few,ASSGGTGHGTGELF